These 3 T cell receptor beta chains share one sample of origin, sequenced in a study of blood T cells in healthy people across ages. For the second PCR, which ran for about 7 to 11 cycles, a sample-barcoded 5' primer and a J-beta primer mix were used. TCRdb re-called the 5' RACE reads through MiXCR, storing one row per CDR3 protein. The sample lists 2 million or so distinct CDR3 sequences; about 50% were seen once. The sequenced sample consisted of blood. The source of these receptors is a woman in her thirties or forties in good health.

In this sample, this clonotype turned up a few times. The chain carries TRBV11-2 and TRBJ2-5, with 9 bases fitting TRBD1. J was trimmed by 4 bases and V by 0 bases; bases with no gene match: 3. The CDR3 contains 15 residues. The germline gives CDR1 SGHAT, CDR2 FQNNGV. The CDR3 reads CASSLETGGTETQYF. CDR3 nucleotides: TGTGCCAGCAGCTTAGAAACAGGGGGCACAGAGACCCAGTACTTC.

This chain joins TRBV5-1 and TRBJ2-7, with D maybe TRBD2 (5 bases). V shed 4 bases and J shed 0 bases, with 14 bases lying between them. There are 15 residues in the CDR3. Germline values: CDR1 SGHRS, CDR2 YFSETQ. The CDR3 DNA is TGCGCCAGCAGCCGCTATAGCGATCCCTCCTACGAGCAGTACTTC. Translating it yields CASSRYSDPSYEQYF. Combining the CDR3 with reference TRBV5-1 and TRBJ2-7 gives the whole variable domain KAGVTQTPRYLIKTRGQQVTLSCSPISGHRSVSWYQQTPGQGLQFLFEYFSETQRNKGNFPGRFSGRQFSNSRSEMNVSTLELGDSALYLCASSRYSDPSYEQYFGPGTRLTVT.

The genes are TRBV11-2 and TRBJ1-5; no definite D call. CDR1 SGHAT and CDR2 FQNNGV come from the germline V gene. The V end lost 0 bases, the J end lost 5 bases, and 8 bases lay between the germline ends. The CDR3 runs 14 residues. The CDR3 sequence: CASSLDGPDQPQHF. DNA for the CDR3: TGTGCCAGCAGCTTAGATGGGCCTGATCAGCCCCAGCATTTT.